This TCR beta chain was sequenced in a study of shared clonotypes between healthy human individuals. In germline, CDR1 is SGHTA, CDR2 FQGTGA. The CDR3 has 11 amino acids. V lost 4 bases to trimming and J lost 10 bases; unmatched junction nucleotides: 2. The table came from immunoSEQ multiplex PCR; TCRdb's copy has only in-frame clones and leaves some out. The data show 1,500,000 or so clones, approximately 98.5% seen once. Sequencing was performed on naive CD4+ T cells sorted from blood. Stated subset: CD45RA+ positively selected. This clonotype was obtained from a man between 25 and 39 years old in good health. This chain connects TRBV7-3 to TRBJ2-3, with TRBD1 identical over 7 bases. As DNA, the CDR3 is TGTGCCAGCAGCTCGACAGGGCCGCAGTATTTT. This encodes CASSSTGPQYF.